The present entry profiles one TCR beta chain with its context. Its antigen is not identified. The time point is: blood at routine non-recurrence follow-up after resection. Whole RNA obtained from tumor, nontumor lung or frozen PBMC underwent sequencing without sorting. Individual TCR cDNA molecules each bore their own unique molecular identifier. Using its own MiXCR run on the 5' RACE reads, TCRdb lists one record per CDR3 protein. The table has under 150,000 distinct CDR3 sequences, 11% seen once. This sample stems from a study of spatial heterogeneity in lung cancer. Study-wide results and limits: Ubiquitous expanded tumor TCRs surfaced in blood more at resection than they did at follow-up.

This clonotype originated in a female donor with early-stage non-small cell lung cancer. The sample was PBMCs, taken at follow-up.

CDR3 region: CASSPSGRGETQYF. CDR3 DNA sequence: TGTGCCAGCTCACCATCGGGGAGGGGAGAGACCCAGTACTTC. The V and J genes are TRBV18 and TRBJ2-5; TRBD2 matches 7 bases. CDR3 size: 14 residues. CDR1 and CDR2 (germline): KGHSH, LQKENI. V lost 2 bases to trimming and J lost 4 bases; unmatched junction nucleotides: 4.